This TCR beta chain was retrieved from a study of blood T cell repertoires in COVID-19. After removal of 10 bases from V and 4 bases from J, the junction contained 5 bases not matched to a gene. The CDR3 length is 12 residues. Germline CDR1 and CDR2: MDHEN and SYDVKM. This clone was seen a handful of times. Researchers sorted participants into cohorts using their self-reported clinical history. Clones were sequenced by immunoSEQ multiplex PCR, and TCRdb holds only the in-frame ones, with some missing. The sample includes some 190,000 clones, about 84% of them seen just once. The sequencing input was PBMCs or T cells enriched from blood (not recorded which). The origin of this receptor is a man in his forties with acute COVID-19. This chain uses TRBV28 with TRBJ1-2; 8 bases fit TRBD1. CDR3 DNA: TGTGCCACCAGGGGGCTGGGCTATGGCTACACCTTC. Encoded protein: CATRGLGYGYTF.